The 4 T cell receptor beta chains below come from one sample, sequenced in a study of blood T cell repertoires in COVID-19. Sequenced by immunoSEQ multiplex PCR; TCRdb stores in-frame clones only, minus some. The sample consists of about 180,000 clones, about 83% of them appearing once. Material for sequencing was peripheral blood. The receptors were sampled from a person aged 65 to 85 with COVID-19, enrolled during active disease.

The J gene is TRBJ2-1, the V gene TRBV28; 12 positions agree with TRBD2. The CDR3 has 16 residues. CDR1 and CDR2 (germline): MDHEN, SYDVKM. The CDR3 DNA reads as TGTCAAACTCTAGCGGGAGGGCCCAGGTCTGGGGGTGAGCAGTTCTTC. This translates into CQTLAGGPRSGGEQFF.

The V and J genes are TRBV5-4 and TRBJ2-7, with 7 bases lining up with TRBD2. The CDR3 runs to 14 residues. Trimming at V came to 3 bases and at J to 4 bases, leaving 7 bases not matched to a gene. CDR1 and CDR2 from the germline V gene are SGHNT and YYREEE (reference sequence). The CDR3 region has the DNA TGTGCCAGCAGCTCGGACATCGGGAGGTACGAGCAGTACTTC. Translated, it gives CASSSDIGRYEQYF.

The chain employs TRBV7-3 and TRBJ2-1, with D uncertain. The CDR3 is 15 amino acids. V lost 0 bases to trimming and J lost 0 bases, with 6 bases between them. CDR1 is SGHTA and CDR2 is FQGTGA in the germline V gene. CDR3 sequence (DNA): TGTGCCAGCAGCTTAACCCGGAGCTCCTACAATGAGCAGTTCTTC. Its protein product is CASSLTRSSYNEQFF.

The V and J genes are TRBV27 and TRBJ1-6; D remains unclear. The V and J ends lost 4 bases and 7 bases respectively, with 5 bases between them. There are 12 residues in the CDR3. From germline, CDR1 is MNHEY and CDR2 SMNVEV (reference sequence). CDR3 amino acids: CASSYRNSPLHF. The CDR3 region has the DNA TGTGCCAGCAGTTACAGAAATTCACCCCTCCACTTT.